The 20 T cell receptor beta chains given below trace back to one sample, sequenced in a study of response to subunit inactivated influenza vaccine. TCRdb ran MiXCR on the RT-PCR reads and lists one entry per CDR3 protein. The sample lists about 520,000 distinct CDR3 sequences, approximately 7.2% occurring once. This sample comprised PBMCs from blood, obtained 23 to 25 months after vaccination. The receptors shown here come from a man between 50 and 69 years old who received an inactivated influenza vaccine.

This clonotype showed up just a few times. Written as DNA, the CDR3 is TGTGCCAGTACAACCGCCCCCTGGACTGAAGCTTTCTTT. Amino acid sequence: CASTTAPWTEAFF. J is TRBJ1-1 and V is TRBV12-3 or TRBV12-4, with unresolved D. V shed 9 bases and J shed 5 bases, with 16 bases lying between them. The CDR3 contains 13 residues.

This clonotype came up a few times. This chain uses TRBV20-1 with TRBJ2-3, with 10 bases aligning to TRBD2. The ends lost 6 bases at V and 6 bases at J; junction bases unmatched: 15. This CDR3 has 16 amino acids. Per the germline V gene, CDR1 is DFQATT and CDR2 is SNEGSKA (reference sequence). In nucleotides, the CDR3 is TGCAGTGCATGGGGAAAACTAGCGGGGAAGACGGATACGCAGTATTTT. It codes for CSAWGKLAGKTDTQYF.

This clonotype was seen ten or more times. The chain uses TRBV12-3 or TRBV12-4 and TRBJ2-3, with a weak D call TRBD2 (8 bases). CDR3 size: 14 residues. Trimming removed 4 bases from V and 6 bases from J, with 14 bases in between. CDR3 bases: TGTGCCAGCAGTTACGGGAGGGGGCGGGATACGCAGTATTTT. It yields the protein CASSYGRGRDTQYF.

This clonotype turned up a few times. The J gene is TRBJ2-2, the V gene TRBV24-1; TRBD2 might be the D (6 bases). CDR1 is KGHDR and CDR2 is SFDVKD in the germline V gene. This CDR3 is 14 amino acids long. Trimming took off 7 bases at V and 2 bases at J, with 10 bases between the two ends. The CDR3 nucleotides read TGTGCCACCAGCCCGGGACTTAACACCGGGGAGCTGTTTTTT. Translating gives CATSPGLNTGELFF.

This clonotype was found many times. This rearrangement joins TRBV7-8 to TRBJ2-7; D not certain. V shed 5 bases and J shed 2 bases, with 7 bases lying between them. CDR3 length: 12 residues. Germline V lookup: CDR1 SGHVS, CDR2 FQNEAQ. As DNA, the CDR3 is TGTGCCAGCAGCCAAACTACCTACGAGCAGTACTTC. This gives the protein CASSQTTYEQYF. Combining the CDR3 with reference TRBV7-8 and TRBJ2-7 gives the whole variable domain GAGVSQSPRYKVAKRGQDVALRCDPISGHVSLFWYQQALGQGPEFLTYFQNEAQLDKSGLPSDRFFAERPEGSVSTLKIQRTQQEDSAVYLCASSQTTYEQYFGPGTRLTVT.

The chain combines TRBV6-1 with TRBJ2-7, with TRBD1 identical over 7 bases. V was pared by 6 bases and J by 7 bases, with 18 bases of the junction left unmatched. Germline CDR1 and CDR2: MNHNS and SASEGT. The CDR3 consists of 16 residues. The CDR3 DNA follows: TGTGCCAGCAGAGGATCAGGGGGAATCCCCCTCGAGGAGCAGTACTTC. Its translation: CASRGSGGIPLEEQYF.

A few counts support this clonotype. The genes are TRBV5-6 and TRBJ2-7; no firm D call. Looked up from germline, CDR1 is SGHDT and CDR2 is YYEEEE. The CDR3 has 11 residues. Deletions cut 4 bases from V and 5 bases from J, with 7 bases between. CDR3: CASSTGHEQYF. The DNA for the CDR3 is TGTGCCAGCAGCACCGGTCACGAGCAGTACTTC.

The sample holds a few counts of this clonotype. The genes are TRBV6-2 or TRBV6-3 and TRBJ2-3, with TRBD2 identical over 10 bases. V was clipped by 1 base and J by 3 bases; unmatched bases: 10. The CDR3 runs 18 residues. Germline CDR1 MNHEY, CDR2 SVGEGT. The CDR3 DNA sequence: TGTGCCAGCAGTTACTTTGGACCGGGACTAGCGTTTACAGATACGCAGTATTTT. Its protein is CASSYFGPGLAFTDTQYF.

The chain links TRBV19 to TRBJ2-3, with 10 bases fitting TRBD1. Trimming took 8 bases from V and 2 from J; bases not matched to a gene: 16. The CDR3 has 18 amino acids. CDR1 LNHDA and CDR2 SQIVND come from the germline V gene (reference sequence). CDR3 DNA sequence: TGTGCCAGTGGCGGGACAGGGGATCCCTCGCACTTCACAGATACGCAGTATTTT. Residues: CASGGTGDPSHFTDTQYF.

In this sample, this clonotype turned up many times. The chain uses TRBV20-1 and TRBJ1-2, with a weak D call TRBD1 (6 bases). Per the germline V gene, CDR1 is DFQATT and CDR2 is SNEGSKA (reference sequence). This CDR3 comprises 13 residues. Trimming removed 6 bases from V and 1 base from J, with 12 bases in between. The CDR3 DNA reads TGCAGTGCCCAGGGGAGGGGTAACTATGGCTACACCTTC. It encodes CSAQGRGNYGYTF.

There are a few counts of this clonotype. This chain links TRBV5-1 with TRBJ2-5; D might be TRBD2 (5 bases). V gave up 0 bases and J gave up 7 bases, with 13 bases separating them. The CDR3 length is 14 residues. Germline CDR1 SGHRS, CDR2 YFSETQ. The CDR3 DNA reads as TGCGCCAGCAGCTTGGACGGGGATTTGGGGACCCAGTACTTC. It codes for CASSLDGDLGTQYF. The variable domain in full, completed from reference TRBV5-1 and TRBJ2-5, reads KAGVTQTPRYLIKTRGQQVTLSCSPISGHRSVSWYQQTPGQGLQFLFEYFSETQRNKGNFPGRFSGRQFSNSRSEMNVSTLELGDSALYLCASSLDGDLGTQYFGPGTRLLVL.

This clonotype was seen only a few times. The chain has TRBV10-3 and TRBJ2-3; 10 nucleotides match TRBD2. The V and J ends lost 4 bases and 3 bases, in that order; junction bases with no gene match: 7. The CDR3 is 16 amino acids. Looked up from germline, CDR1 is ENHRY and CDR2 is SYGVKD. The CDR3 is CAISASSGGSTDTQYF. CDR3 bases: TGTGCCATCAGTGCATCTAGCGGGGGTTCGACAGATACGCAGTATTTT.

As for this clonotype: This may be a read error: a much more frequent sequence differs by one nucleotide. The chain uses TRBV11-2 and TRBJ2-3; perhaps TRBD2 as D (5 bases). The CDR3 covers 15 residues. CDR1 is SGHAT, CDR2 FQNNGV, per germline. CDR3 protein: CASSLDGVSADRQYF. The CDR3 nucleotides read TGTGCCAGCAGCTTAGACGGGGTTAGCGCAGATAGGCAGTATTTT.

This clonotype has at least ten counts. The chain has TRBV5-1 and TRBJ1-3; perhaps TRBD1 as D (6 bases). CDR1 and CDR2 (germline): SGHRS, YFSETQ. Trimming pared 4 bases from V and 0 bases from J, leaving 14 bases between. The CDR3 has 16 amino acids. The CDR3 loop is CASSRLGGYSGNTIYF. CDR3 nucleotide sequence: TGCGCCAGCAGCCGATTAGGGGGGTACTCTGGAAACACCATATATTTT.

The V and J genes are TRBV7-3 and TRBJ2-3, with 11 bases matching TRBD2. V was clipped by 5 bases and J by 3 bases; unmatched bases: 4. The CDR3 sequence is 15 residues long. In germline, CDR1 is SGHTA, CDR2 FQGTGA. In DNA form, the CDR3 reads TGTGCCAGCAGCAAGGGACTAGCGGCTACAGATACGCAGTATTTT. It specifies CASSKGLAATDTQYF.

V usage is TRBV7-8 and J usage is TRBJ2-7; D may be TRBD2 (6 bases). Per the germline V gene, CDR1 is SGHVS and CDR2 is FQNEAQ. There are 16 residues in the CDR3. Trimming removed 5 bases from V and 7 bases from J, with 24 bases in between. The CDR3 protein is CASSEHAAGIPLEQYF. The CDR3 DNA follows: TGTGCCAGCAGCGAACACGCCGCGGGGATCCCACTAGAGCAGTACTTC.

In its sample, this clonotype was seen a few times. The chain links TRBV20-1 to TRBJ1-2; D is possibly TRBD1 (5 bases). The germline V gene has CDR1 DFQATT and CDR2 SNEGSKA (reference sequence). Trimming shortened V by 0 bases and J by 5 bases, and 10 bases separated the two germline ends. CDR3 size: 13 residues. The chain's CDR3 is CSARDPREYGYTF. The CDR3 coding sequence is TGCAGTGCTAGAGATCCCAGGGAGTATGGCTACACCTTC.

This rearrangement joins TRBV7-3 to TRBJ2-7; unclear D gene. Trimming stripped 3 bases from V and 4 bases from J, with 10 bases between. Germline loops: CDR1 SGHTA, CDR2 FQGTGA. This CDR3 has 13 residues. The CDR3 protein is CASSLALGYEQYF. CDR3 sequence (DNA): TGTGCCAGCAGCTTGGCCCTTGGGTACGAGCAGTACTTC. Full variable domain (missing parts from reference TRBV7-3 and TRBJ2-7): GAGVSQTPSNKVTEKGKYVELRCDPISGHTALYWYRQSLGQGPEFLIYFQGTGAADDSGLPNDRFFAVRPEGSVSTLKIQRTERGDSAVYLCASSLALGYEQYFGPGTRLTVT.

This clonotype was detected a few times. The chain is built from TRBV6-5 and TRBJ2-1, with 7 bases aligning to TRBD2. This CDR3 is 16 amino acids long. The J segment lost 3 bases and the V segment lost 4 bases, leaving 9 bases of the junction unmatched. Germline V gene lookup returns CDR1 MNHEY and CDR2 SVGAGI. The CDR3 loop reads CASSWGGVADYNEQFF. The CDR3 DNA sequence: TGTGCCAGCAGTTGGGGGGGGGTAGCGGACTACAATGAGCAGTTCTTC.

This clonotype was detected only a few times. The J gene is TRBJ2-2, the V gene TRBV4-1, with TRBD2 matching over 9 bases. Germline lookup yields CDR1 MGHRA and CDR2 YSYEKL. J lost 1 base, V lost 4 bases, and 19 bases had no gene match. This CDR3 is 21 amino acids long. The DNA for the CDR3 is TGCGCCAGCAGCCTCGACCTCCCAGGGCTAGCGGGGACCCTGAACACCGGGGAGCTGTTTTTT. Amino acids: CASSLDLPGLAGTLNTGELFF.